Listed below are T cell receptor beta chains from one sample, sequenced in a study of control samples from healthy donors and cancer patients. Assay used: immunoSEQ multiplex PCR; TCRdb lists only in-frame clones, some missing. The sample consists of 140,000 or so clones, about 89% of them appearing once. Sequencing was carried out using blood. The receptors come from a man aged 30 to 45 in good health. Both conserved end residues are part of each CDR3. The D gene is left open where the match is weak. Clone size is given for some rows only: seen once, a few or many times, or a class if the clone is expanded.

clone_size j_call v_call d_call cdr3_nt cdr3_aa
- TRBJ2-7 TRBV4-1 TRBD2 TGCGCCAGCAGACTCACCGGGACTAGCGCACCCTACGAGCAGTACTTC CASRLTGTSAPYEQYF
- TRBJ2-5 TRBV6-5 TRBD2 TGTGCCAGCAGTTATGCTAGCGGGGGGGTCATGACCCAGTACTTC CASSYASGGVMTQYF
- TRBJ2-3 TRBV27 - TGTGCCAGCAGTTTATCTCGTCCCACAGATACGCAGTATTTT CASSLSRPTDTQYF
- TRBJ2-7 TRBV6-2/TRBV6-3 TRBD1 TGTGCCAGCAGTTCAGCCGGGACAGGGACCTACGAGCAGTACTTC CASSSAGTGTYEQYF
- TRBJ1-4 TRBV18 - TGTGCCAGCTCACGCGCCGGTTCTACAGCTGTTAATGAAAAACTGTTTTTT CASSRAGSTAVNEKLFF
- TRBJ1-1 TRBV10-3 - TGTGCCATCAATAGTGGCCTTGGGGGAACTGAAGCTTTCTTT CAINSGLGGTEAFF
once TRBJ1-3 TRBV5-4 - TGTGCCAGCAGCTTGGACGGGAACTCTGGAAACACCATATATTTT CASSLDGNSGNTIYF
- TRBJ2-1 TRBV7-2 TRBD2 TGTGCCAGCAGTCCGATGGGACTAGACAATGAGCAGTTCTTC CASSPMGLDNEQFF
- TRBJ2-7 TRBV6-5 TRBD1 TGTGCCAGCCGTAACAGGGGAACTGATTACGAGCAGTACTTC CASRNRGTDYEQYF
- TRBJ2-3 TRBV24-1 - TGTGCCACCAGTGATTTGTCTAACACAGATACGCAGTATTTT CATSDLSNTDTQYF
- TRBJ2-3 TRBV19 - TGTGCCAGTAGTATCCAGGGTGCGGGCACAGATACGCAGTATTTT CASSIQGAGTDTQYF
- TRBJ1-4 TRBV18 TRBD1 TGTGCCAGCTCACCTACAGGGGGCGAGGAAAAACTGTTTTTT CASSPTGGEEKLFF
- TRBJ2-5 TRBV4-1 TRBD2 TGCGCCAGCAGCCTCCGGACTAGCGAGACCCAGTACTTC CASSLRTSETQYF
- TRBJ1-1 TRBV4-1 - TGCGCCAGCAGCCCCGGGCAGTGGGCCACTGAAGCTTTCTTT CASSPGQWATEAFF
once TRBJ2-7 TRBV15 - TGTGCCACCAGCAGAGGAAACGGGGCCTACGAGCAGTACTTC CATSRGNGAYEQYF
- TRBJ2-7 TRBV9 - TGTGCCAGCAGCGCCGACCCCCAGATGAGGTTC CASSADPQMRF
- TRBJ2-2 TRBV7-8 - TGTGCCAGCAGCTTCACAGCCTTCGCCGGGGAGCTGTTTTTT CASSFTAFAGELFF
- TRBJ2-1 TRBV6-6 - TGTGCCAGCAGTTACGAGTACAATGAGCAGTTCTTC CASSYEYNEQFF
- TRBJ2-7 TRBV2 - TGTGCCAGCCAGAGGGACCACTCCTACGAGCAGTACTTC CASQRDHSYEQYF
- TRBJ2-5 TRBV3-1/TRBV3-2 TRBD2 TGTGCCAGCAGCCAAGATGGCCGGGGGGGGCAGGAGACCCAGTACTTC CASSQDGRGGQETQYF
- TRBJ2-3 TRBV6-4 - TGTGCCAGCAGTGACTCGGAGGCTACGCAGTATTTT CASSDSEATQYF
- TRBJ2-5 TRBV5-1 TRBD2 TGCGCCAGCAGCCCCGGGACTAGCGGGGGGGCCCTAGAGACCCAGTACTTC CASSPGTSGGALETQYF
- TRBJ2-4 TRBV4-2 - TGTGCCAGCAGCCTTACTGGGGCGGTAGCCAAAAACATTCAGTACTTC CASSLTGAVAKNIQYF
once TRBJ1-6 TRBV27 TRBD1 TGTGCCAGCCAACAAATCGGGGACAGGAATTCACCCCTCCACTTT CASQQIGDRNSPLHF
- TRBJ1-3 TRBV9 - TGTGCCAGCAGCCCCCGGGACTTGGGAAACACCATATATTTT CASSPRDLGNTIYF
- TRBJ1-1 TRBV27 - TGTGCCAGCAGTTTTAGGGAAAACACTGAAGCTTTCTTT CASSFRENTEAFF
- TRBJ2-7 TRBV11-2 - TGTGCCAGCAGCTTAGATGGTAGGGGGATTTTTTTTTACGAGCAGTACTTC CASSLDGRGIFFYEQYF
- TRBJ1-3 TRBV7-2 - TGTGCCAGCAGCCCGCCCCCTGGATCTAACACCATATATTTT CASSPPPGSNTIYF
- TRBJ1-4 TRBV19 - TGTGCCAGTAGTTTACCCGGGGCAACTAATGAAAAACTGTTTTTT CASSLPGATNEKLFF
- TRBJ1-2 TRBV15 - TGTGCCACCAGCAGAGTTGCAGAAACCTGGGTCTATGGCTACACCTTC CATSRVAETWVYGYTF
once TRBJ2-7 TRBV11-2 - TGTGCCAGCAGCTTAGGGTCTGTAGAGCAGTACTTC CASSLGSVEQYF
- TRBJ2-7 TRBV7-2 TRBD2 TGTGCCAGCAGCTTAGCGCGGAGCGGGAGAACCCACGAGCAGTACTTC CASSLARSGRTHEQYF
- TRBJ1-6 TRBV6-2/TRBV6-3 - TGTGCCAGCAGTCAAGGACGGGGGCCACCCCTCCACTTT CASSQGRGPPLHF
few TRBJ1-4 TRBV28 - TGTGCCAGCAACCCGACGCCAGGGACAAATAATGAAAAACTGTTTTTT CASNPTPGTNNEKLFF
few TRBJ2-2 TRBV29-1 - TGCAGCGTTGACGCGGGGAGTACCGGGGAGCTGTTTTTT CSVDAGSTGELFF
- TRBJ2-7 TRBV29-1 - TGCAGCGTTGATTTGGGTGGCGAGCAGTACTTC CSVDLGGEQYF